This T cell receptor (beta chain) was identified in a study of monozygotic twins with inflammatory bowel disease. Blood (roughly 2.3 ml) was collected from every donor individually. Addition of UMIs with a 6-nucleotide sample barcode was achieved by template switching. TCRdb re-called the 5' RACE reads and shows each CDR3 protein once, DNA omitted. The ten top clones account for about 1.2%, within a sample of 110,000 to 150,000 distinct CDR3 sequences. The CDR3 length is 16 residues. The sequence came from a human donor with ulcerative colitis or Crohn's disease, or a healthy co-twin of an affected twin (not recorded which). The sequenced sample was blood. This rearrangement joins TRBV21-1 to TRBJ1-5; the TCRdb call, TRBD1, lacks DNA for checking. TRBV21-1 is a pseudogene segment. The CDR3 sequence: CASSKTRERGNQPQHF.